Below are 22 T cell receptor beta chains sequenced from a single sample in a study of metastatic and nonmetastatic thyroid tumors. No patient had received any treatment before thyroid surgery. TCRdb re-called the PCR reads through MiXCR. The profile shows about 35,000 clones, about 31% of them singletons. The sequenced sample was blood. All receptors come from a female donor with papillary thyroid cancer or a benign thyroid nodule (not recorded which). Some clones in this sample may be carry-over from other donors' samples.

In its sample, this clone was seen many times. The rearrangement links TRBV11-2 to TRBJ2-1, with TRBD2 identical over 7 bases. After removal of 0 bases from V and 4 bases from J, the junction contained 6 bases not matched to a gene. The CDR3 contains 16 residues. Germline loops: CDR1 SGHAT, CDR2 FQNNGV. CDR3 bases: TGTGCCAGCAGCTTAGAGGTCCGGGGAGGGTACAATGAGCAGTTCTTC. It yields the protein CASSLEVRGGYNEQFF.

The CDR3 here is CASSLRGVRAGTVNEKLFF. CDR3 DNA: TGTGCCAGCTCACTCAGGGGGGTCCGAGCCGGGACAGTTAATGAAAAACTGTTTTTT. The genes are TRBV18 and TRBJ1-4; 7 nucleotides agree with TRBD1. Germline V lookup: CDR1 KGHSH, CDR2 LQKENI. V trimming: 4 bases; J trimming: 4 bases; junction bases outside the gene matches: 18. The CDR3 loop spans 19 amino acids.

This chain joins TRBV7-6 and TRBJ2-5; possible D gene TRBD1, 6 bases. This CDR3 spans 15 amino acids. Trimming shortened V by 7 bases and J by 2 bases, and 17 bases separated the two germline ends. Germline V gives CDR1 SGHVS, CDR2 FNYEAQ. In DNA, the CDR3 is TGTGCCAGCACCCCCATAGCAGGGGAACAAGAGACCCAGTACTTC. It specifies CASTPIAGEQETQYF.

This chain uses TRBV5-1 with TRBJ2-6; D gene unclear. Germline V gene sequence: CDR1 SGHRS, CDR2 YFSETQ. Trimming took off 2 bases at V and 0 bases at J, with 9 bases between the two ends. The CDR3 is 16 residues long. The CDR3 sequence is CASSFPQISGANVLTF. In nucleotides, the CDR3 is TGCGCCAGCAGCTTTCCCCAGATCTCTGGGGCCAACGTCCTGACTTTC.

This clone was detected a few times. At one of its ends the junction is not consistent with the germline gene, which may arise from a read error. V is TRBV6-6 and J is TRBJ2-1; no reliable D call. The CDR3 extends over 11 amino acids. Germline V lookup: CDR1 MNHNY, CDR2 SVGAGI (reference sequence). The CDR3 is CAISWLNQQFF. CDR3 nucleotide sequence: TGTGCCATCAGTTGGCTAAATCAGCAGTTCTTC.

This clone was found many times. A much larger clone lies one base from this, so it may be a read error. Within the sample, other DNA sequences also encode this same CDR3. The chain carries TRBV13 and TRBJ2-1; tentatively, D is TRBD2 (5 bases). Germline loops: CDR1 PRHDT, CDR2 FYEKMQ (reference sequence). This CDR3 has 13 amino acids. Here the CDR3 reads CASKERGNNEQFF. CDR3 coding DNA: TGTGCTAGCAAAGAAAGAGGGAACAATGAGCAGTTCTTC. The complete variable domain, with remaining parts taken from reference TRBV13 and TRBJ2-1, reads AAGVIQSPRHLIKEKRETATLKCYPIPRHDTVYWYQQGPGQDPQFLISFYEKMQSDKGSIPDRFSAQQFSDYHSELNMSSLELGDSALYFCASKERGNNEQFFGPGTRLTVL.

CDR3 protein: CASSTQTSGNAREQYF. CDR3 nucleotide sequence: TGTGCCAGCAGCACGCAGACTAGCGGGAACGCTCGAGAGCAGTACTTC. The chain is built from TRBV11-2 and TRBJ2-7; 11 bases fit TRBD2. Germline values: CDR1 SGHAT, CDR2 FQNNGV. The junction had 13 bases not matched to a gene; V was cut back by 5 bases and J by 7 bases. This CDR3 has 16 residues.

The V call is TRBV2, the J call TRBJ1-2, with D uncertain. V was cut by 8 bases and J by 0 bases, with 10 bases left in between. Per the germline V gene, CDR1 is SNHLY and CDR2 is FYNNEI. This CDR3 is built from 13 residues. CDR3 in DNA: TGTGCCAGCGACGAGGTTTCTAACTATGGCTACACCTTC. It translates to CASDEVSNYGYTF.

The table lists this clone with a few counts. This sequence joins TRBV6-1 and TRBJ1-2, with D maybe TRBD1 (5 bases). Germline V gene data show CDR1 as MNHNS and CDR2 as SASEGT. V shed 3 bases and J shed 4 bases, with 15 bases lying between them. CDR3 length: 15 residues. CDR3 coding DNA: TGTGCCAGCAGTGACGGGACGACCGAGTCCTATGGCTACACCTTC. Translating gives CASSDGTTESYGYTF.

This clone was counted at least ten times. The chain carries TRBV27 and TRBJ2-1; D remains unclear. Between the trimmed V and J ends, which lost 8 bases and 8 bases, there was a span of 13 bases. CDR1 is MNHEY, CDR2 SMNVEV, per germline (reference sequence). This CDR3 is built from 12 residues. As DNA, the CDR3 is TGTGCCAGCTATAATAGTTACGATGAGCAGTTCTTC. Translation gives CASYNSYDEQFF.

CDR3 amino acids: CASRALYHQYF. CDR3 DNA: TGCGCCAGCCGGGCTCTTTACCACCAGTACTTC. The chain carries TRBV10-1 and TRBJ2-7; D is uncertain. The CDR3 has 11 residues. From germline, CDR1 is WNHNN and CDR2 SYGVQD (reference sequence). V lost 8 bases and J lost 10, with 15 bases in between.

By its share, this clone is medium-sized. J is TRBJ1-2 and V is TRBV30; possible D gene TRBD1, 5 bases. The V and J ends lost 1 base and 5 bases respectively, with 17 bases between them. In germline, CDR1 is GTSNPN, CDR2 SVGIG (reference sequence). This CDR3 comprises 15 residues. The CDR3 nucleotides are TGTGCCTGGAGTGGGGATGTAAGGGGAAATTATGGCTACACCTTC. It encodes CAWSGDVRGNYGYTF.

The chain is built from TRBV7-2 and TRBJ2-7; 8 bases align to TRBD1. This CDR3 comprises 14 residues. Germline CDR1 and CDR2: SGHTA and FQGNSA. With V trimmed by 4 bases and J by 3 bases, 5 bases remained unmatched. CDR3 in DNA: TGTGCCAGCAGCTCCCCAACAGGGGGCTACGAGCAGTACTTC. It encodes CASSSPTGGYEQYF.

The rearrangement joins TRBV6-5 to TRBJ2-7, with D perhaps assigned TRBD1 or TRBD2 (5 bases each). The germline gives CDR1 MNHEY, CDR2 SVGAGI. The V gene lost 0 bases and the J gene lost 5 bases, with 11 bases spanning the gap. CDR3 length equals 14 residues. CDR3 sequence: CASSYSGRENEQYF. The CDR3 DNA follows: TGTGCCAGCAGTTACTCGGGCAGGGAGAACGAGCAGTACTTC.

In regard to this clone: One junction end does not reproduce the germline sequence, and a read error may be involved. Different DNA sequences within this sample yield the same CDR3. The CDR3 sequence is CASSPSASGNTIYF. Here the CDR3 DNA reads TGTGCCAGCAGCCCTAGCGCCTCTGGGAACACCATATATTTT. The rearrangement links TRBV6-1 to TRBJ1-3; D unclear. The length of the CDR3 is 14 residues. Germline assignment: CDR1 MNHNS and CDR2 SASEGT.

This clone was found many times. The CDR3 sequence is CATHRGASNQPQHF. The CDR3 DNA reads TGTGCCACTCACCGGGGGGCCAGCAATCAGCCCCAGCATTTT. The rearrangement links TRBV19 to TRBJ1-5, with TRBD1 as a possible D gene (6 bases). Germline CDR1 is LNHDA and CDR2 is SQIVND (reference sequence). This CDR3 spans 14 amino acids. Trimming pared 10 bases from V and 1 base from J, leaving 14 bases between.

A note on this clone: One end of the junction does not line up with germline, which may come from a read error. The rearrangement joins TRBV11-2 to TRBJ2-1, with D tentatively TRBD2 (5 bases). This CDR3 is 15 amino acids long. Germline assignment: CDR1 SGHAT and CDR2 FQNNGV. As DNA, the CDR3 is TGTGCCATCAGCCCCCGAGACTACTCTACAAGCGAGCAGTTCTTC. Its protein is CAISPRDYSTSEQFF.

In its sample, this clone was seen a few times. The rearrangement links TRBV6-5 to TRBJ1-5; D perhaps matches TRBD1 (6 bases). Trimming stripped 4 bases from V and 3 bases from J, with 16 bases between. CDR1 MNHEY and CDR2 SVGAGI come from the germline V gene. This CDR3 spans 16 amino acids. The CDR3 bases are TGTGCCAGCAGTTGCCGGGACTGGGACATCAATCAGCCCCAGCATTTT. As protein: CASSCRDWDINQPQHF.

This chain connects TRBV6-6 to TRBJ2-1, with D possibly being TRBD2 (5 bases). This CDR3 spans 17 amino acids. Per germline, CDR1 MNHNY and CDR2 SVGAGI (reference sequence). V was shortened by 6 bases and J by 4 bases, with 22 bases between the two germline ends. The CDR3 bases are TGTGCCAGCAGGCTCCTCATTGAGGGAGTATCATACAATGAGCAGTTCTTC. Translating it yields CASRLLIEGVSYNEQFF.

CDR3 amino acids: CASRLNRDRIYEQYF. In DNA form, the CDR3 reads TGTGCCAGCAGGCTTAACAGGGACAGGATCTACGAGCAGTACTTC. The V call is TRBV6-1, the J call TRBJ2-7; 8 nucleotides match TRBD1. CDR3 length equals 15 residues. The germline V gene has CDR1 MNHNS and CDR2 SASEGT. V was clipped by 6 bases and J by 3 bases; unmatched bases: 10.

V gene TRBV11-3 combines with J gene TRBJ1-1; D is unclear. The CDR3 has 13 residues. Trimming took 5 bases from V and 6 from J, leaving 13 bases between them. Germline CDR1 and CDR2: SGHNT and YENEEA. CDR3 residues: CASSPLSGSEAFF. The CDR3 bases are TGTGCCAGCAGCCCCCTTAGTGGGTCTGAAGCTTTCTTT.

This clone is a singleton in its sample. One end of the junction fails to match germline, which may point to a read error. This chain links TRBV20-1 with TRBJ2-3, with a weak D call TRBD2 (6 bases). This CDR3 is built from 16 residues. Germline CDR1 is DFQATT and CDR2 is SNEGSKA (reference sequence). The CDR3: CIAPSGNSGRTDTQYF. Here the CDR3 DNA reads TGCATTGCTCCCTCCGGGAATAGCGGACGCACAGATACGCAGTATTTT.